This section outlines one TCR beta chain sequence together with its context. It was 10 ml of fresh peripheral blood that supplied the PBMCs. After removal of 4 bases from V and 2 bases from J, the junction contained 3 bases not matched to a gene. In germline, CDR1 is MGHRA, CDR2 YSYEKL. CDR3 size: 14 residues. From RNA transcripts, TCR beta CDR3 regions were amplified. The HTBI primer set drove a first-round RT-PCR of the TCR CDR3. TCRdb analysed the multiplex PCR reads with MiXCR anew, one entry per CDR3 protein. Altogether hundreds of thousands of distinct CDR3 sequences are present, nearly 20% being singletons, with the ten largest covering about 45%. These data originate in a study of T cells in Graves' hyperthyroidism and ophthalmopathy.

J is TRBJ2-5 and V is TRBV4-1, with 8 bases aligning to TRBD2. Sequencing input: blood. The clonotype originates from a man in his forties with Graves' ophthalmopathy. The CDR3 nucleotides are TGCGCCAGCAGCCGTATAGCGGGACAAGAGACCCAGTACTTC. Protein product: CASSRIAGQETQYF.